One and the same sample provided the 7 T cell receptor beta chains below, sequenced in a study of shared clonotypes between healthy human individuals (dated by TCRdb to between 2020 and 2021). Library creation used the immunoSEQ multiplex PCR assay. The source is immuneACCESS, and TCRdb retained only in-frame sequences with V and J called. Part of the clones is not carried over; for the studies checked, unresolved V genes explain less than half of this, and the remainder is unexplained. Counted in this sample were some 2,500,000 clones; approximately 93% of them appeared once. The biggest ten clones account for approximately 0.36% of the sample. The sequencing sample was made of naive CD4+ T cells from PBMCs. The label giving this sample's cell subset or site can be read as: CD45RA+ positively selected. The receptors here all came from a man in his late teens or twenties in good health. Some clones in this sample may be carry-over from other donors' samples.

The gene calls are TRBV6-1 and TRBJ2-1; D is perhaps TRBD1 (6 bases). Germline assignment: CDR1 MNHNS and CDR2 SASEGT. CDR3 length: 15 amino acids. Trimming took 6 bases from V and 6 from J, leaving 18 bases between them. The CDR3, as DNA: TGTGCCAGCAGGGCCGGGACACAGCGAGTCAATGAGCAGTTCTTC. Translated: CASRAGTQRVNEQFF.

This clone was recorded a few times. This sample includes further DNA sequences coding for the same CDR3. The chain joins TRBV6-1 to TRBJ1-5; no definite D call. The CDR3 has 12 amino acids. Trimming shortened V by 4 bases and J by 2 bases, and 3 bases separated the two germline ends. Germline V gene sequence: CDR1 MNHNS, CDR2 SASEGT. Here the CDR3 reads CASSGGNQPQHF. CDR3 sequence (DNA): TGTGCCAGCAGTGGGGGCAATCAGCCCCAGCATTTT.

The rearrangement joins TRBV11-2 to TRBJ1-4, with D tentatively TRBD1 (5 bases). Germline-derived CDR1 and CDR2 are SGHAT and FQNNGV. CDR3 length equals 15 residues. V lost 4 bases to trimming and J lost 8 bases, with 17 bases between them. This chain's CDR3 is CASSSDSARVEKLFF. CDR3 DNA: TGTGCCAGCAGCTCCGACAGCGCCCGGGTGGAAAAACTGTTTTTT. Full variable domain (outside the CDR3, taken from reference TRBV11-2 and TRBJ1-4): EAGVAQSPRYKIIEKRQSVAFWCNPISGHATLYWYQQILGQGPKLLIQFQNNGVVDDSQLPKDRFSAERLKGVDSTLKIQPAKLEDSAVYLCASSSDSARVEKLFFGSGTQLSVL.

The rearrangement uses TRBV5-8 and TRBJ2-7; 7 bases match TRBD1. The ends lost 2 bases at V and 3 bases at J; junction bases unmatched: 5. Germline lookup yields CDR1 SGHTS and CDR2 YDEGEE. The CDR3 extends over 14 amino acids. CDR3 loop: CASSFGDRYYEQYF. Here the CDR3 DNA reads TGTGCCAGCAGCTTTGGGGACAGATACTACGAGCAGTACTTC. Full variable domain (remainder filled in from reference TRBV5-8 and TRBJ2-7): EAGVTQSPTHLIKTRGQQATLRCSPISGHTSVYWYQQALGLGLQFLLWYDEGEERNRGNFPPRFSGRQFPNYSSELNVNALELEDSALYLCASSFGDRYYEQYFGPGTRLTVT.

The genes are TRBV7-2 and TRBJ1-1; D gene unclear. The V gene lost 6 bases and the J gene lost 4 bases, with 15 bases spanning the gap. The germline V gene has CDR1 SGHTA and CDR2 FQGNSA. This CDR3 contains 14 residues. The CDR3 region is CASRGSGKPTEAFF. The DNA of the CDR3 is TGTGCCAGCAGGGGATCAGGAAAACCCACTGAAGCTTTCTTT.

DNA of the CDR3: TGTGCCAGCAGCAAGAGGAGCAATCAGCCCCAGCATTTT. This sequence encodes CASSKRSNQPQHF. This chain links TRBV7-2 with TRBJ1-5; no clear D. V lost 5 bases and J lost 1, with 6 bases in between. This CDR3 region has 13 residues. Germline CDR1 and CDR2: SGHTA and FQGNSA.

The chain employs TRBV28 and TRBJ2-7, with D perhaps matching TRBD1 or TRBD2 (6 bases each). V gave up 5 bases and J gave up 3 bases, with 17 bases separating them. The CDR3 is 15 amino acids. Germline lookup yields CDR1 MDHEN and CDR2 SYDVKM. CDR3 coding DNA: TGTGCCAGCAGTGCCCCCGGGGGCGCAAGCTACGAGCAGTACTTC. It yields the protein CASSAPGGASYEQYF.